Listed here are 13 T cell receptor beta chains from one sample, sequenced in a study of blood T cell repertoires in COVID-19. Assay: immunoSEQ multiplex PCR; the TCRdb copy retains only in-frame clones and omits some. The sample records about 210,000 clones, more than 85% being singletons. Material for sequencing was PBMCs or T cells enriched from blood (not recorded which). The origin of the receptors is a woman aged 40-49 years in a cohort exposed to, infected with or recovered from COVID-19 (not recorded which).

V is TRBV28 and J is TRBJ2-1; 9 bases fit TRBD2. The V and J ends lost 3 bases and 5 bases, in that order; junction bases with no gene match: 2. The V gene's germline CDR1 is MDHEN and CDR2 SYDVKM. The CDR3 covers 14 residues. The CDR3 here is CASSFGGRDNEQFF. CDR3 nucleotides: TGTGCCAGCAGTTTCGGCGGGAGGGACAATGAGCAGTTCTTC.

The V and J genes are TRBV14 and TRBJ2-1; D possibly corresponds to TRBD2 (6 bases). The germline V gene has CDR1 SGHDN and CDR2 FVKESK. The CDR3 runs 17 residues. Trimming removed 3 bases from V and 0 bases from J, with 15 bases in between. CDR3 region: CASSHLRGSGSYNEQFF. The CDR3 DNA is TGTGCCAGCAGCCATCTACGGGGTAGCGGCTCCTACAATGAGCAGTTCTTC. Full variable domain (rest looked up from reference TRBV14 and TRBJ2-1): EAGVTQFPSHSVIEKGQTVTLRCDPISGHDNLYWYRRVMGKEIKFLLHFVKESKQDESGMPNNRFLAERTGGTYSTLKVQPAELEDSGVYFCASSHLRGSGSYNEQFFGPGTRLTVL.

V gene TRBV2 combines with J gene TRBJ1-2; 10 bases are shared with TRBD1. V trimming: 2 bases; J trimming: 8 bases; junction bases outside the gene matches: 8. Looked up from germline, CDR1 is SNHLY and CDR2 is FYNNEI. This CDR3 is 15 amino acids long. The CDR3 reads CASSESGQGFMGYTF. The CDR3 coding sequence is TGTGCCAGCAGTGAATCGGGACAGGGGTTCATGGGCTACACCTTC.

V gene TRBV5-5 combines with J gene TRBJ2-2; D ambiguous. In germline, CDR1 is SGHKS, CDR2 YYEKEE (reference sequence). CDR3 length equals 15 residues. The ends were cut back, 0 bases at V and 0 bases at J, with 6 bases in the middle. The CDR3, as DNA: TGTGCCAGCAGCTTGGAAACTGCGAACACCGGGGAGCTGTTTTTT. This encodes CASSLETANTGELFF.

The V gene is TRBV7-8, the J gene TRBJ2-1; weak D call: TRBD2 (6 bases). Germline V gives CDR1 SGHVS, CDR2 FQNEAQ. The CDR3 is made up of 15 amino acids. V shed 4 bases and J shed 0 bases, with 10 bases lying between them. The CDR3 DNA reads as TGTGCCAGCAGCTCCGTCGGGAGCTCCTACAATGAGCAGTTCTTC. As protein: CASSSVGSSYNEQFF.

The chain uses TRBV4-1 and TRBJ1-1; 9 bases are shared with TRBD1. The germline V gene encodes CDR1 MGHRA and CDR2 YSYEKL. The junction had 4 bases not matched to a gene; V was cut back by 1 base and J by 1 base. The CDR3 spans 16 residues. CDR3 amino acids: CASSQGHRGPNTEAFF. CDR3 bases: TGCGCCAGCAGCCAAGGCCACAGGGGGCCGAACACTGAAGCTTTCTTT.

The CDR3 loop is CASSLTRVTEAFF. The CDR3 region has the DNA TGTGCCAGCAGTTTAACCAGGGTCACTGAAGCTTTCTTT. V and J are TRBV12-3 or TRBV12-4 and TRBJ1-1; D may be TRBD1 (5 bases). The CDR3 contains 13 residues. V was clipped by 2 bases and J by 4 bases, with 8 bases between them.

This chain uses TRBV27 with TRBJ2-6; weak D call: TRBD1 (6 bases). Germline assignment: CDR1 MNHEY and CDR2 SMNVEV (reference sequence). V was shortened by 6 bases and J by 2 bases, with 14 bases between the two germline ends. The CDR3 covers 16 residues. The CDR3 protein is CASRQIQGTGANVLTF. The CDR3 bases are TGTGCCAGCAGACAAATACAGGGTACTGGGGCCAACGTCCTGACTTTC.

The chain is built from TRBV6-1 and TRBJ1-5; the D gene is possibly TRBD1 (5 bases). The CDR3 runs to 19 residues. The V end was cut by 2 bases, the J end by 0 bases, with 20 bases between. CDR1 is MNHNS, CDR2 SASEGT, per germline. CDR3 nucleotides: TGTGCCAGCAGTGAAAGGGGAGGTTGGGGGGTATATAGCAATCAGCCCCAGCATTTT. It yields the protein CASSERGGWGVYSNQPQHF.

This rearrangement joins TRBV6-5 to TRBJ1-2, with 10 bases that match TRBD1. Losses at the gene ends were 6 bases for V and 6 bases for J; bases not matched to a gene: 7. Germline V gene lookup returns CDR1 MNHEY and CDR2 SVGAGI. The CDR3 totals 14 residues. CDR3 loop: CASRPGTGVHGYTF. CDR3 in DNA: TGTGCCAGCAGACCCGGGACAGGGGTGCATGGCTACACCTTC.

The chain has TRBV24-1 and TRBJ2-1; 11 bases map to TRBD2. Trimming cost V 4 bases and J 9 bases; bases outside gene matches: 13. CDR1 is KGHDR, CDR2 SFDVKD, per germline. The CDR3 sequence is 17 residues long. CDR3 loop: CATSEPGTSGLMGEQFF. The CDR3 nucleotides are TGTGCCACCAGTGAACCCGGGACTAGCGGTCTTATGGGTGAGCAGTTCTTC.

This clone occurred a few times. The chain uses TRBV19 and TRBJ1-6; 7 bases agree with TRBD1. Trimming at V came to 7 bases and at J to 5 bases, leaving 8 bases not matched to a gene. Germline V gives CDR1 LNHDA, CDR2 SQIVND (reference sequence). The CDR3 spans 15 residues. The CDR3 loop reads CASKTGWGNNSPLHF. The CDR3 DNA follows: TGTGCCAGTAAGACAGGGTGGGGAAATAATTCACCCCTCCACTTT.

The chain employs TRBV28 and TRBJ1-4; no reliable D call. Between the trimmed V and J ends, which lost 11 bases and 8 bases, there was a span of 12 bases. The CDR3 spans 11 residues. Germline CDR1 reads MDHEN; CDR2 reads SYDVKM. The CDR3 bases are TGTGCCTCTACTAATGGGGAAAAACTGTTTTTT. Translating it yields CASTNGEKLFF.